This paragraph reports one T cell receptor beta chain. Its antigen has not been determined. Base quality data are lacking; no much larger clone is found one base away. This record belongs to a study of blood T cell repertoires in COVID-19 (dated by TCRdb to about 2020). About the investigation overall: Samples covering the acute and convalescent phases of COVID-19 were provided by collaborators in the United States, Italy and Spain. Samples were obtained from the ongoing ImmuneRACE study (first 160 participants) and from about 1,300 subjects provided by 6 global collaborators. Subjects who had been exposed to COVID-19, were actively infected with it, or had recovered from it provided the deeply sampled blood TCRbeta repertoires that made up the dataset. The sample metadata nearly always contained a de-identified subject ID, COVID-19 status, age in years and sex. Where available, HLA class I and class II types were taken from metadata supplied by the sample provider and were not determined by assay-based typing. The material from the prospective study consisted of cDNA or gDNA derived from T cells, B-cell-depleted T cells, or PBMCs. The repertoires were made available in a free public database intended to serve as a resource for research on the immune response to SARS-CoV-2. Points the paper makes about the study in general: Clinical and demographic metadata were provided uncurated, with the amount varying by source and participant.

For CDR1 and CDR2, the germline V gene lists MNHNS and SASEGT. The CDR3 starts with the cysteine, ends with the phenylalanine, and has 14 residues. The read is trimmed to its CDR3 DNA, 42 bases read in frame from base 1. The germline ends are 14 bases apart after V is trimmed by 2 bases and J by 7 bases. TCRbeta CDR3 regions were amplified from genomic DNA using the immunoSEQ Assay, a bias-controlled multiplex PCR. Per the authors' processing: Within the assay, amplification of reference gene primers was used to estimate how many nucleated cells each sample contained. To quantify the absolute abundance of each unique TCRbeta CDR3 rearrangement, sequence reads were collapsed and filtered. Productive Simpson clonality was computed per sample as the square root of Simpson's diversity index over productive rearrangements. Entries here come from immuneACCESS through TCRdb and include only in-frame sequences with V and J called. Some clones fail to appear in such tables; in the studies checked, an unresolved V gene covers under half of the shortfall, and the cause of the remainder is unknown. The V and J calls and the clone size are those of that table, but D and trimming were determined from the DNA. This sample comprises over 95,000 clones, roughly 80% of them detected only once. The top ten clonotypes cover more than 9% of the sample.

Whole blood was collected in K2EDTA tubes by collaborating institutions according to the institutions' own protocols. For TCRbeta analysis, collaborator samples were shipped as frozen whole blood, as isolated PBMCs, or as DNA extracted from either sample type. The sequencing input was peripheral blood. The chain joins TRBV6-1 to TRBJ1-2, with no reliable assignment of the D segment. The sequence was collected from a human donor in a cohort sampled during active COVID-19. The CDR3 loop reads CASSELEGSVGYTF. The base sequence is TGTGCCAGCAGTGAATTGGAGGGCTCGGTTGGCTACACCTTC.